This TCR beta chain was sequenced in a study of regulatory T cells in long-lasting Graves disease. Study information: Positive TSH receptor antibodies alongside over 5 years of antithyroid drugs were what marked Graves' disease as persistent.

Regarding time point: persistent/refractory GD, antithyroid drugs over 5 years with positive TRAb. PBMCs were the source of the RNA used for TCR sequencing. The CDR3 spans 13 residues. Germline V CDR1 and CDR2: MNHEY, SMNVEV (reference sequence). Arm-PCR of CDR3 regions and iRepertoire HTBI primers were used to build TCR beta libraries. TCRdb called the multiplex PCR reads again in MiXCR, with one record for every CDR3 protein. This table holds roughly 430,000 distinct CDR3 sequences, around a fifth found once. Note on this clonotype: The junction does not match germline at one end; this may be a read error.

This TCR was recovered from a female donor with Graves disease. Specimen: peripheral blood mononuclear cells (PBMCs), collected when the disease was refractory, from a patient treated with antithyroid drugs. The chain recombines TRBV27 with TRBJ1-1, with D unresolved. The CDR3 is CAGSLGMNTEAFF. The CDR3, as DNA: TGTGCCGGCAGTTTGGGAATGAACACTGAAGCTTTCTTT.